This record looks at one T cell receptor (beta chain) sequence and its context. These data belong to a study of T cell repertoires in cytomegalovirus infection. TCRdb fed the reads into MiXCR, producing one record per CDR3 protein. The repertoire holds 500,000 to 600,000 distinct CDR3 sequences, with more than 15% as singletons. This clonotype originated in a human donor in good health (CMV status not recorded). Some clones in this sample may be carry-over from other donors' samples. Sequences were obtained from CD8+ T cells from PBMCs.

The CDR3 DNA sequence: TGTGCCAGCAGCGGTGATAGCGGGTTCAACTCCTACGAGCAGTACTTC. Amino acid sequence: CASSGDSGFNSYEQYF. The rearrangement joins TRBV5-4 to TRBJ2-7; 7 nucleotides align to TRBD2. The V gene's germline CDR1 is SGHNT and CDR2 YYREEE (reference sequence). The CDR3 runs to 16 residues. The trim removed 4 bases at V and 0 bases at J, leaving 10 bases unmatched.